This record concerns one T cell receptor (beta chain) sequence. This sample was included in a study of blood T cell repertoires in COVID-19. The CDR3 contains 16 residues. V trimming: 3 bases; J trimming: 6 bases; junction bases outside the gene matches: 9. From germline, CDR1 is LGHDT and CDR2 YNNKEL (reference sequence). TCRdb keeps only in-frame clones here, not all; method: immunoSEQ multiplex PCR. The profile shows a few hundred thousand clones, around nine tenths of them singletons. V and J are TRBV3-1 (or the pseudogene TRBV3-2) and TRBJ2-7, with 12 positions matching TRBD2. Sequenced material: peripheral blood. The sequence was collected from a man aged 55-75 years who had recovered from COVID-19. The CDR3 spells CASSQPVLAGGAEQYF. Here the CDR3 DNA reads TGTGCCAGCAGCCAGCCGGTGCTAGCGGGGGGGGCCGAGCAGTACTTC.